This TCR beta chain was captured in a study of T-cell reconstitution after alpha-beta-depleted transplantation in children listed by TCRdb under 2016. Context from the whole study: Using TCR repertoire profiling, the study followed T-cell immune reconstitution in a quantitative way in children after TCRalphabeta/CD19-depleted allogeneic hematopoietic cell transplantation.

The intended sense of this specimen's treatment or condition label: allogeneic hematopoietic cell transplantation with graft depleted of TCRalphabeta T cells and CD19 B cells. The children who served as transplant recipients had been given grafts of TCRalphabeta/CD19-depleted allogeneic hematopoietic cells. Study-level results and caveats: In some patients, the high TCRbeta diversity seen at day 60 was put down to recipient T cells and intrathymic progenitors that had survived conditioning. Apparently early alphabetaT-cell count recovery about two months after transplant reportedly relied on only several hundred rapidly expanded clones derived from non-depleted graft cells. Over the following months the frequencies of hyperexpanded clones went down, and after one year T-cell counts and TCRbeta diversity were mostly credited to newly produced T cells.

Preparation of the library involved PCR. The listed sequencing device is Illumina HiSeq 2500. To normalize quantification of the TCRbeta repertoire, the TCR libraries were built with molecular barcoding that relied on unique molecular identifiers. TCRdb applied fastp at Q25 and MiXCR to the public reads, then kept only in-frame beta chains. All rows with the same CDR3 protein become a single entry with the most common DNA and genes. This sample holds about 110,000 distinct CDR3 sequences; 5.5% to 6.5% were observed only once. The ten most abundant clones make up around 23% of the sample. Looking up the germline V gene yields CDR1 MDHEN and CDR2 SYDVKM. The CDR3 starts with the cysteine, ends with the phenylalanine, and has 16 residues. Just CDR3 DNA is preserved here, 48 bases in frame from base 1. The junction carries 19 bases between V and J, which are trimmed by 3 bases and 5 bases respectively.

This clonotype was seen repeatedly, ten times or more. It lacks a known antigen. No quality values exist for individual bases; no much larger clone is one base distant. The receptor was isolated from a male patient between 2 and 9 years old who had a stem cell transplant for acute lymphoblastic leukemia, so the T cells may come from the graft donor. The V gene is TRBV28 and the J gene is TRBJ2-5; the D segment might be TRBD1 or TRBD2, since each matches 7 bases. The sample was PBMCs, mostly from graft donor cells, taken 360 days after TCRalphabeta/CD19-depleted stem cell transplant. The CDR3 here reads CASSFPRGGGLETQYF. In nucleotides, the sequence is TGTGCCAGCAGTTTCCCTAGGGGAGGGGGCTTGGAGACCCAGTACTTC.